The clone carrying this T cell receptor beta chain was detected once. The CDR3 is 13 residues long. In germline, CDR1 is SGHTA, CDR2 FQGNSA. Trimming cost V 3 bases and J 0 bases, with 3 bases left between them. As the sequencing template, cDNA was produced by extracting RNA and reverse transcribing it. Method: immunoSEQ multiplex PCR; TCRdb's copy keeps in-frame clones and lacks some. Among about 180,000 clones listed, roughly 60% were seen once. The sample originates from a study of CD8+ T cells in alopecia areata. Treatment in this sample: oral pan-JAK inhibitor, 5-10 mg twice daily. The sample was CD4+ T cells sorted from blood, taken at approximately week 55, from a patient treated with tofacitinib. The clonotype comes from a human donor with alopecia areata. This rearrangement joins TRBV7-2 to TRBJ1-5; D unclear. The CDR3 sequence is CASSFHSNQPQHF. DNA of the CDR3: TGTGCCAGCAGCTTTCATAGCAATCAGCCCCAGCATTTT.